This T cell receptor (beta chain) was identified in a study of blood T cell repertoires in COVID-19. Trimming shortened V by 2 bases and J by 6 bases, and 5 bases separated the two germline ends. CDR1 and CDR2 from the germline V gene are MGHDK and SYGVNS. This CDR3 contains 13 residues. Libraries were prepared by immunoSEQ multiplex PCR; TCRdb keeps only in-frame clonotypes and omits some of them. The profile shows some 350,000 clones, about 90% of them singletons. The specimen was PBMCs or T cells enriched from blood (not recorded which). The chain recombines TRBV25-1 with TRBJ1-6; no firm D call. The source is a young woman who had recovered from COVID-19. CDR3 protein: CASSEQANSPLHF. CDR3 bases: TGTGCCAGCAGTGAACAAGCTAATTCACCCCTCCACTTT.